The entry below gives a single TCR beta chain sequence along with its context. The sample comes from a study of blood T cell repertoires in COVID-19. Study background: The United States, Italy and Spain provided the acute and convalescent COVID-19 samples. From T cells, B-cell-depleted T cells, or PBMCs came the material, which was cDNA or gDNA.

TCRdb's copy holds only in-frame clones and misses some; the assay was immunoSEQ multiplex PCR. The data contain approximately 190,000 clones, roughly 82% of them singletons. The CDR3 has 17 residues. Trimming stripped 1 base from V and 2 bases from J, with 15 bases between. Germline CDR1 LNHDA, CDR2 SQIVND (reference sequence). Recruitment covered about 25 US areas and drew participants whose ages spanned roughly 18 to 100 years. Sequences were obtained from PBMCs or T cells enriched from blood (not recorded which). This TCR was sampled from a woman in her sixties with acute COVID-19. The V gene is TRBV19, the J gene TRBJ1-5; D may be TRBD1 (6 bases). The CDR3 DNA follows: TGTGCCAGTAGTATAGGAGAGGGGGGGTTCGGCAATCAGCCCCAGCATTTT. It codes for CASSIGEGGFGNQPQHF.